This T cell receptor beta chain emerged from a study of blood T cell repertoires in COVID-19. Turning to the study itself: Sample material is recorded as cDNA or gDNA derived from T cells, B-cell-depleted T cells, or PBMCs.

Here immunoSEQ multiplex PCR was the method, and the copy in TCRdb shows in-frame clones only, minus some. The sample yields 150,000 to 200,000 clones, roughly nine tenths seen once. Trimming removed 4 bases from V and 6 bases from J, with 11 bases in between. Germline values: CDR1 SGHRS, CDR2 YFSETQ. The CDR3 spans 13 residues. Enrollees, about 18 to 89 years old, lived in about two dozen US areas. Cohorts were determined from participant-reported clinical history. The specimen was PBMCs or T cells enriched from blood (not recorded which). V usage is TRBV5-1 and J usage is TRBJ2-1, with D tentatively TRBD1 (5 bases). This clonotype originated in a woman aged 35 to 49 with acute COVID-19. The CDR3 reads CASSPSGANEQFF. The CDR3 bases are TGCGCCAGCAGCCCCTCTGGGGCCAATGAGCAGTTCTTC.